Sequencing of this T cell receptor (beta chain) was carried out in a study of blood T cell repertoires in COVID-19. The CDR3 contains 18 residues. Germline-derived CDR1 and CDR2 are MGHRA and YSYEKL. Trimming at V came to 5 bases and at J to 2 bases, leaving 17 bases not matched to a gene. Original handling: Estimates of nucleated cell counts were drawn from the amplification of reference gene primers. This table comes from immunoSEQ multiplex PCR, and its TCRdb copy is limited to in-frame clones, with some not included. V, J and clone size are those of that table, while D and trimming were read from the DNA. The sample lists about 140,000 clones, roughly nine tenths occurring once.

The chain has TRBV4-1 and TRBJ2-7, with 8 bases that match TRBD1. The sequenced sample consisted of peripheral blood. The sequence was obtained from a human donor with COVID-19, enrolled during active disease. The donor label of this sample is uncertain. The CDR3 loop is CASSVGLRGPHSTYEQYF. For the CDR3, the DNA is TGCGCCAGCAGCGTAGGACTCAGGGGGCCTCACTCTACCTACGAGCAGTACTTC.